The present T cell receptor beta chain was sequenced within a study of T cells expressing NK-cell markers. Whole-study context: There were seven HCMV-seropositive donors and one seronegative donor among the eight sequenced.

Details on this clonotype: The antigen remains undetermined.

UMIs were included in TCR beta cDNA generated by 5'RACE template switching. Using the 5' RACE reads, TCRdb records one entry per CDR3 protein without DNA. The sample table includes 500,000 to 600,000 distinct CDR3 sequences. Regarding the study as a whole: Where several donors were concerned, these clonotypes also led the CD3+CD56-NKG2C+ fraction. Expanded NKG2C+ T cell clones were not confirmed as HCMV-specific.

This TCR derives from a man aged 18 to 30 in good health. The sequencing sample was made of blood T cells: a sorted CD56 or NKG2C T cell subset, CD4+ or CD8+ T cells, or bulk PBMC T cells (not recorded which).

CDR3 in amino acids: CASSSLSTGELFF. J is TRBJ2-2 and V is TRBV12-3 or TRBV12-4. The CDR3 contains 13 residues.